The clone carrying this T cell receptor (beta chain) was observed at least ten times. Its antigen is not known. This record comes from a study of identical twins. Among all donors, each was a healthy Caucasian. Findings and limits, study-wide: A lower insertion count was a feature of abundant cord blood beta clonotypes, with no such feature in memory repertoires. In monozygotic twins, models underestimated the sharing of out-of-frame TCR alpha. Zero-insertion analyses could be partly confounded by invariant MAIT and iNKT cells.

MiXCR was run by TCRdb on the 5' RACE reads, yielding one entry per CDR3 protein. The table includes roughly 710,000 distinct CDR3 sequences, 5.5% to 7.5% detected once. This CDR3 has 14 residues. The germline gives CDR1 ENHRY, CDR2 SYGVKD. Deletions cut 5 bases from V and 3 bases from J, with 13 bases between. What was sequenced was naive T cells sorted from blood. The origin of this receptor is a man younger than 30 in good health. The chain couples TRBV10-3 to TRBJ1-1; D gene ambiguous. CDR3 nucleotides: TGTGCCATCAGTAAAGTCGGGCCTGACACTGAAGCTTTCTTT. Encoded protein: CAISKVGPDTEAFF.